This TCR beta chain was captured in a study of blood T cells in healthy people across ages. The extraction recovered at least 5.5 micrograms of total RNA per sample. Overall study findings and caveats: In older individuals, TCR beta diversity per million T cells was lower, falling roughly linearly with age. It was found that TCR beta diversity correlated strongly with the percentage of naive T cells. There were more naive CD4+ cells and higher diversity in long-lived donors than in aged donors.

Trimming at V came to 6 bases and at J to 5 bases, leaving 8 bases not matched to a gene. In germline, CDR1 is MDHEN, CDR2 SYDVKM. The CDR3 has 15 amino acids. Comment on this clonotype: The antigen is unknown.

Using a J-beta primer mix together with a sample-barcoded 5' primer, a second PCR was run for roughly 6 to 12 cycles. TCRdb ran MiXCR on the 5' RACE reads and lists one entry per CDR3 protein. The sample holds about 800,000 distinct CDR3 sequences, 20% to 25% seen once. A further study also used this sample, focusing on T cells of mothers and their children.

The chain carries TRBV28 and TRBJ2-3; 10 bases agree with TRBD2. This TCR was sampled from a boy younger than 18 in good health. Sequencing was carried out using blood. The CDR3 here is CASSSEREGRDTQYF. The CDR3 nucleotides read TGTGCCAGCAGCTCCGAGCGGGAGGGGAGAGATACGCAGTATTTT. Drawing the rest from reference TRBV28 and TRBJ2-3, the complete variable domain is DVKVTQSSRYLVKRTGEKVFLECVQDMDHENMFWYRQDPGLGLRLIYFSYDVKMKEKGDIPEGYSVSREKKERFSLILESASTNQTSMYLCASSSEREGRDTQYFGPGTRLTVL.